What follows describes a single T cell receptor (beta chain). TCRdb re-clonotyped the PCR reads through MiXCR. The table has some 41,000 clones, approximately 3% seen once. Germline V CDR1 and CDR2: SGHVS, FNYEAQ. The V end was cut by 5 bases, the J end by 2 bases, with 13 bases between. CDR3 size: 14 residues. The data derive from a study of metastatic and nonmetastatic thyroid tumors. Thyroid surgery had not been preceded by any treatment in any patient. This TCR was sampled from a female donor with papillary thyroid cancer or a benign thyroid nodule (not recorded which). Some clones in this sample may be carry-over from other donors' samples. V gene TRBV7-6 combines with J gene TRBJ2-7; D is tentatively TRBD1 or TRBD2 (5 bases each). The sample consisted of blood. CDR3 loop: CASSPHQGAYEQYF. In DNA, the CDR3 is TGTGCCAGCAGCCCGCACCAGGGAGCCTACGAGCAGTACTTC.